Below, 30 T cell receptor beta chains from the same sample are listed, as sequenced in a study of blood T cell repertoires in COVID-19. Using immunoSEQ multiplex PCR, the repertoire was profiled, and TCRdb retains in-frame clones only, with some absent. Here the sample spans roughly 200,000 clones, roughly four fifths being singletons. The sample consisted of PBMCs or T cells enriched from blood (not recorded which). These TCRs come from a middle-aged man who had recovered from COVID-19.

The rearrangement links TRBV19 to TRBJ1-3, with D maybe TRBD1 (5 bases). This CDR3 spans 16 amino acids. Deletions cut 4 bases from V and 0 bases from J, with 13 bases between. CDR1 is LNHDA and CDR2 is SQIVND in the germline V gene (reference sequence). CDR3 sequence: CASSKSQGDSGNTIYF. As DNA, the CDR3 is TGTGCCAGTAGTAAATCCCAAGGGGACTCTGGAAACACCATATATTTT.

This rearrangement joins TRBV4-3 to TRBJ1-4; 8 bases align to TRBD1. V was clipped by 0 bases and J by 6 bases; unmatched bases: 9. The germline gives CDR1 LGHNA, CDR2 YSLEER. The CDR3 spans 17 residues. The DNA for the CDR3 is TGCGCCAGCAGCCAAGATCTGGGCAGGGGGCTCGATGAAAAACTGTTTTTT. This translates into CASSQDLGRGLDEKLFF.

The chain is built from TRBV27 and TRBJ1-2; perhaps TRBD1 as D (6 bases). Deletions cut 3 bases from V and 2 bases from J, with 19 bases between. Germline V gene sequence: CDR1 MNHEY, CDR2 SMNVEV (reference sequence). The CDR3 is 17 amino acids. The CDR3 sequence is CASSFFPPQGSNYGYTF. As DNA, the CDR3 is TGTGCCAGCAGTTTCTTCCCCCCGCAGGGGTCGAACTATGGCTACACCTTC.

This chain joins TRBV19 and TRBJ1-3; D uncertain. CDR1 LNHDA and CDR2 SQIVND come from the germline V gene (reference sequence). Trimming cost V 8 bases and J 2 bases, with 10 bases left between them. This CDR3 region has 13 residues. The CDR3 spells CASRRGTGNTIYF. DNA for the CDR3: TGTGCCAGTCGACGGGGTACTGGAAACACCATATATTTT.

The rearrangement links TRBV7-9 to TRBJ1-5; TRBD1 aligns across 9 bases. V dropped 5 bases and J dropped 6; count of bases not matched to a gene: 8. The CDR3 is 15 amino acids. Germline V gene data show CDR1 as SEHNR and CDR2 as FQNEAQ (reference sequence). Here the CDR3 reads CASSATGTGIQPQHF. CDR3 nucleotide sequence: TGTGCCAGCAGCGCTACCGGGACAGGGATTCAGCCCCAGCATTTT.

V gene TRBV19 combines with J gene TRBJ1-1, with TRBD1 identical over 8 bases. V gave up 4 bases and J gave up 7 bases; unmatched junction bases: 11. The CDR3 length is 15 residues. Germline V gene data show CDR1 as LNHDA and CDR2 as SQIVND (reference sequence). The CDR3 DNA reads TGTGCCAGTAGTAGGCAGGGGGCGCATCGGGGTGAAGCTTTCTTT. Translating it yields CASSRQGAHRGEAFF.

The J gene is TRBJ2-1, the V gene TRBV6-5; TRBD2 might be the D (6 bases). This CDR3 spans 14 amino acids. The V end was cut by 10 bases, the J end by 8 bases, with 21 bases between. Germline V gene lookup returns CDR1 MNHEY and CDR2 SVGAGI. CDR3: CATRRGPEADEQFF. CDR3 coding DNA: TGTGCCACCCGGCGGGGACCTGAGGCGGATGAGCAGTTCTTC.

The V gene is TRBV6-5, the J gene TRBJ1-6, with 8 bases that match TRBD1. CDR1 and CDR2 (germline): MNHEY, SVGAGI. The V segment lost 6 bases and the J segment 7 bases; nucleotides outside the gene matches: 5. The CDR3 length is 14 residues. The CDR3 sequence: CASRPGQDNSPLHF. CDR3 nucleotide sequence: TGTGCCAGCAGACCGGGACAGGACAATTCACCCCTCCACTTT.

The chain carries TRBV9 and TRBJ2-5; 10 nucleotides line up with TRBD2. This CDR3 is built from 17 residues. The V gene end was trimmed by 3 bases and the J gene end by 3 bases; junction bases not matched to a gene: 11. Germline assignment: CDR1 SGDLS and CDR2 YYNGEE. The DNA for the CDR3 is TGTGCCAGCAGCGCTCCGATCACTAGCGGGGCGAAAGAGACCCAGTACTTC. Its translation is CASSAPITSGAKETQYF. The full variable domain, in which reference TRBV9 and TRBJ2-5 provide the parts outside the CDR3, is DSGVTQTPKHLITATGQRVTLRCSPRSGDLSVYWYQQSLDQGLQFLIQYYNGEERAKGNILERFSAQQFPDLHSELNLSSLELGDSALYFCASSAPITSGAKETQYFGPGTRLLVL.

The chain's CDR3 is CASSARGVADTQYF. Here the CDR3 DNA reads TGTGCCAGCAGCGCCAGAGGAGTCGCAGATACGCAGTATTTT. The J gene is TRBJ2-3, the V gene TRBV9, with unresolved D. Trimming shortened V by 3 bases and J by 4 bases, and 12 bases separated the two germline ends. The CDR3 loop spans 14 amino acids. Per germline, CDR1 SGDLS and CDR2 YYNGEE.

The genes are TRBV7-9 and TRBJ2-3, with D uncertain. This CDR3 is 15 amino acids long. The V end was cut by 1 base, the J end by 0 bases, with 8 bases between. Germline V gene sequence: CDR1 SEHNR, CDR2 FQNEAQ (reference sequence). The CDR3 coding sequence is TGTGCCAGCAGCTTAGTCAGGAAGAGCACAGATACGCAGTATTTT. This gives the protein CASSLVRKSTDTQYF.

J is TRBJ1-4 and V is TRBV4-2; D ambiguous. Germline CDR1 and CDR2: LGHNA and YNFKEQ. The CDR3 length is 15 residues. V was clipped by 0 bases and J by 2 bases, with 7 bases between them. CDR3 region: CASSQEVRTNEKLFF. CDR3 nucleotides: TGTGCCAGCAGCCAAGAGGTCAGGACTAATGAAAAACTGTTTTTT.

The chain couples TRBV6-5 to TRBJ1-2, with D possibly matching TRBD1 (5 bases). The CDR3 spans 14 residues. V gave up 5 bases and J gave up 3 bases, with 13 bases separating them. The germline CDR1 and CDR2 sequences are MNHEY and SVGAGI. The CDR3 reads CASSTLLGDYGYTF. In DNA form, the CDR3 reads TGTGCCAGCAGTACCCTGTTAGGGGACTATGGCTACACCTTC.

V usage is TRBV11-1 and J usage is TRBJ2-3, with D perhaps TRBD1 (5 bases). Looked up from germline, CDR1 is SGHAT and CDR2 is FQDESV (reference sequence). Trimming left V 5 bases short and J 2 bases short, with 11 bases between. The CDR3 covers 14 residues. CDR3 nucleotide sequence: TGTGCCAGCAGCACAGGAGCATTCACAGATACGCAGTATTTT. Translation: CASSTGAFTDTQYF.

The chain uses TRBV4-3 and TRBJ1-1; D may be TRBD1 (6 bases). Looked up from germline, CDR1 is LGHNA and CDR2 is YSLEER. This CDR3 has 15 residues. Trimming left V 3 bases short and J 0 bases short, with 11 bases between. The CDR3 DNA is TGCGCCAGCAGCCAGTTAACAGGGCTGAACACTGAAGCTTTCTTT. Protein sequence: CASSQLTGLNTEAFF.

This clone has more than one count but fewer than ten. This chain links TRBV28 with TRBJ1-2; D remains unclear. V lost 2 bases and J 4 bases, leaving 8 bases between the germline ends. From germline, CDR1 is MDHEN and CDR2 SYDVKM. The CDR3 consists of 13 residues. The CDR3 DNA sequence: TGTGCCAGCAGTTTACGTGGGAGCTATGGCTACACCTTC. Translation gives CASSLRGSYGYTF.

The rearrangement joins TRBV3-1 (or the pseudogene TRBV3-2) to TRBJ2-3, with TRBD2 matching 7 bases. After removal of 3 bases from V and 0 bases from J, the junction contained 0 bases not matched to a gene. In germline, CDR1 is LGHDT, CDR2 YNNKEL (reference sequence). The CDR3 has 14 amino acids. CDR3 bases: TGTGCCAGCAGCCATAGCGGGAGCACAGATACGCAGTATTTT. It codes for CASSHSGSTDTQYF.

Turning to this clone: This sample includes further DNA sequences coding for the same CDR3. This chain connects TRBV6-1 to TRBJ2-7; D might be TRBD2 (5 bases). Trimming pared 0 bases from V and 0 bases from J, leaving 9 bases between. The CDR3 is made up of 15 amino acids. Looked up from germline, CDR1 is MNHNS and CDR2 is SASEGT. The CDR3 DNA follows: TGTGCCAGCAGTGAAGCCAGCGGCAGCTCCTACGAGCAGTACGTC. Translated, it gives CASSEASGSSYEQYV.

This clone has only one observation. The chain recombines TRBV7-2 with TRBJ2-1; D gene unclear. With 1 base removed from V and 6 bases from J, the gap between germline ends came to 13 bases. There are 15 residues in the CDR3. Germline CDR1 SGHTA, CDR2 FQGNSA. CDR3 nucleotides: TGTGCCAGCAGCTTAGGGTTCCCTGGTAGCAATGAGCAGTTCTTC. Encoded protein: CASSLGFPGSNEQFF.

The chain is built from TRBV29-1 and TRBJ2-7, with D tentatively TRBD1 (5 bases). The CDR3 is 14 amino acids. V lost 7 bases, J lost 2 bases, and 18 bases lay in between. CDR1 and CDR2 from the germline V gene are SQVTM and ANQGSEA. This CDR3 reads CSGISGIQTYEQYF. CDR3 DNA: TGCAGCGGGATTTCAGGGATTCAAACCTACGAGCAGTACTTC.

The DNA of the CDR3 is TGTGCCAGTAGTATCCCGGGAAGTAGGAACAATGAGCAGTTCTTC. It translates to CASSIPGSRNNEQFF. The V gene is TRBV19, the J gene TRBJ2-1; possibly TRBD2 for D (5 bases). V lost 3 bases to trimming and J lost 5 bases, with 14 bases between them. Germline V gene lookup returns CDR1 LNHDA and CDR2 SQIVND (reference sequence). The CDR3 runs 15 residues.

The rearrangement uses TRBV5-1 and TRBJ1-1; unclear D gene. Per the germline V gene, CDR1 is SGHRS and CDR2 is YFSETQ. The CDR3 is 15 amino acids. V lost 2 bases and J lost 2, with 13 bases in between. CDR3 protein: CASSLLKDPNTEAFF. CDR3 bases: TGCGCCAGCAGCTTACTCAAAGATCCCAACACTGAAGCTTTCTTT.

The V and J genes are TRBV5-4 and TRBJ2-7, with TRBD2 matching over 8 bases. The CDR3 totals 17 residues. Germline CDR1 SGHNT, CDR2 YYREEE (reference sequence). V shed 4 bases, J shed 2 bases, and the junction held 14 bases outside the gene matches. For the CDR3, the DNA is TGTGCCAGCAGCCCGGGACGCCGTACGGGGGGGACCTACGAGCAGTACTTC. Residues: CASSPGRRTGGTYEQYF. Complete variable domain (other parts from reference TRBV5-4 and TRBJ2-7): ETGVTQSPTHLIKTRGQQVTLRCSSQSGHNTVSWYQQALGQGPQFIFQYYREEENGRGNFPPRFSGLQFPNYSSELNVNALELDDSALYLCASSPGRRTGGTYEQYFGPGTRLTVT.

This clone was found once. The chain recombines TRBV7-8 with TRBJ2-3; no clear D. V was clipped by 8 bases and J by 6 bases, with 15 bases between them. Germline loops: CDR1 SGHVS, CDR2 FQNEAQ. The CDR3 loop spans 13 amino acids. CDR3: CASGPGSPDTQYF. CDR3 nucleotides: TGTGCCAGCGGGCCCGGAAGTCCGGATACGCAGTATTTT.

The chain links TRBV19 to TRBJ2-7; 10 nucleotides match TRBD1. Per germline, CDR1 LNHDA and CDR2 SQIVND (reference sequence). This CDR3 contains 14 residues. V dropped 8 bases and J dropped 3; count of bases not matched to a gene: 7. CDR3 nucleotides: TGTGCCAGTGGGACCGGGACAGGGGTCTACGAGCAGTACTTC. Protein product: CASGTGTGVYEQYF.

The genes are TRBV29-1 and TRBJ1-3, with D perhaps TRBD1 (6 bases). This CDR3 has 15 amino acids. V lost 6 bases to trimming and J lost 0 bases, with 15 bases between them. Germline V lookup: CDR1 SQVTM, CDR2 ANQGSEA. In nucleotides, the CDR3 is TGCAGCGTCGCTATGGGGGCGAACTCTGGAAACACCATATATTTT. Translating it yields CSVAMGANSGNTIYF.

V gene TRBV7-7 combines with J gene TRBJ2-2; 9 nucleotides agree with TRBD2. The CDR3 spans 18 residues. J gave up 2 bases and V 2 bases, and 9 bases lay outside the gene matches. The germline CDR1 and CDR2 sequences are SSHAT and FNYEAQ (reference sequence). For the CDR3, the DNA is TGTGCCAGCAGCTTAATATTCGGCGGGAGGGGCAACACCGGGGAGCTGTTTTTT. It yields the protein CASSLIFGGRGNTGELFF.

The gene calls are TRBV24-1 and TRBJ2-1; no clear D gene. Germline CDR1 KGHDR, CDR2 SFDVKD. The V gene lost 6 bases and the J gene lost 2 bases, with 10 bases spanning the gap. This CDR3 is 14 amino acids long. CDR3 region: CATSFSSAYNEQFF. In DNA form, the CDR3 reads TGTGCCACCAGTTTTAGTAGTGCCTACAATGAGCAGTTCTTC.

The J gene is TRBJ2-5, the V gene TRBV7-9; 8 positions agree with TRBD1. The CDR3 totals 15 residues. Trimming at V came to 2 bases and at J to 4 bases, leaving 6 bases not matched to a gene. Germline values: CDR1 SEHNR, CDR2 FQNEAQ (reference sequence). The CDR3 nucleotides are TGTGCCAGCAGCTTAACTAGGACAGGGCCAGAGACCCAGTACTTC. It is translated as CASSLTRTGPETQYF.

The V gene is TRBV6-2 or TRBV6-3, the J gene TRBJ1-5, with D perhaps matching TRBD1 (5 bases). Germline assignment: CDR1 MNHEY and CDR2 SVGEGT. Trimming removed 2 bases at V and 2 bases at J, with 10 bases between. The CDR3 sequence is 15 residues long. The chain's CDR3 is CASSYATGGNQPQHF. The CDR3 DNA reads TGTGCCAGCAGTTACGCAACAGGTGGCAATCAGCCCCAGCATTTT.